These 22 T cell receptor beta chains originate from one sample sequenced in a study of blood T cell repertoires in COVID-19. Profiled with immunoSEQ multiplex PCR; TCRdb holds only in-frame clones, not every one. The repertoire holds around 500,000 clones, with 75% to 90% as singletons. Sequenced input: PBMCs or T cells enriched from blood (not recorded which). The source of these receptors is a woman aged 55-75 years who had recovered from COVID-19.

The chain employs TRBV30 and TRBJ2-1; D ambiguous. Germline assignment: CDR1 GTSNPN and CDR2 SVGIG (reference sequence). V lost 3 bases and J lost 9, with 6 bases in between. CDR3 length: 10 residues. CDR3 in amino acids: CAWSSVEQFF. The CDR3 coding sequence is TGTGCCTGGAGCTCGGTTGAGCAGTTCTTC. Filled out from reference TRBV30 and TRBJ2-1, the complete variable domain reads SQTIHQWPATLVQPVGSPLSLECTVEGTSNPNLYWYRQAAGRGLQLLFYSVGIGQISSEVPQNLSASRPQDRQFILSSKKLLLSDSGFYLCAWSSVEQFFGPGTRLTVL.

This chain's CDR3 is CASSRTLQGLEAFF. DNA for the CDR3: TGTGCCAGCAGCCGCACCCTTCAGGGCCTTGAAGCTTTCTTT. V gene TRBV3-1 (or the pseudogene TRBV3-2) combines with J gene TRBJ1-1; D is perhaps TRBD1 (5 bases). The CDR3 loop spans 14 amino acids. Trimming stripped 4 bases from V and 7 bases from J, with 16 bases between. CDR1 is LGHDT, CDR2 YNNKEL, per germline (reference sequence).

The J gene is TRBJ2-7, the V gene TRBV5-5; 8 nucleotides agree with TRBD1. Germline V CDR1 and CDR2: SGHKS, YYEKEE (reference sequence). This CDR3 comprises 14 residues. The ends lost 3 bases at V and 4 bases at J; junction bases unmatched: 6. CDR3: CASSSAGGRYEQYV. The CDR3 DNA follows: TGTGCCAGCAGCTCCGCAGGGGGCAGGTACGAGCAGTACGTC.

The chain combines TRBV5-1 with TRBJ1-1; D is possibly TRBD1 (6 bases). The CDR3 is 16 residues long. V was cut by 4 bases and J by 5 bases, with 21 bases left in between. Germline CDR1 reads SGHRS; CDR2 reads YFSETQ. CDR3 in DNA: TGCGCCAGCAGCCCAGTTATACAGGGCGCGGGTACTGAAGCTTTCTTT. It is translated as CASSPVIQGAGTEAFF.

CDR3 sequence (DNA): TGTGCCAGCAGCCGCGGACAGTCAAATCAGCCCCAGCATTTT. Its translation is CASSRGQSNQPQHF. The chain recombines TRBV28 with TRBJ1-5, with a possible D match to TRBD1 (6 bases). V lost 6 bases and J lost 4, with 13 bases in between. The germline V gene encodes CDR1 MDHEN and CDR2 SYDVKM. CDR3 size: 14 residues.

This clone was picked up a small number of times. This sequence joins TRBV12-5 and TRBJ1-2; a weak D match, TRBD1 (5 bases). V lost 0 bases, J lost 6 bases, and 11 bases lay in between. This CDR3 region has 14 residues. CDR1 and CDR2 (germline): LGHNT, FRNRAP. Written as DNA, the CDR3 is TGTGCTAGTGGTTTGGTCTTGGGGCTGGATGGCTACACCTTC. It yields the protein CASGLVLGLDGYTF.

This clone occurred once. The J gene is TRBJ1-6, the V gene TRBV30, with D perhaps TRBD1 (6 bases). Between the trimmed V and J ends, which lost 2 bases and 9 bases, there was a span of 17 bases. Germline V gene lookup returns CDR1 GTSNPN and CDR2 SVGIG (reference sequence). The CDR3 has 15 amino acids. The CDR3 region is CAWSPGTPWSSPLHF. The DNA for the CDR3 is TGTGCCTGGAGTCCCGGGACACCCTGGAGTTCACCCCTCCACTTT.

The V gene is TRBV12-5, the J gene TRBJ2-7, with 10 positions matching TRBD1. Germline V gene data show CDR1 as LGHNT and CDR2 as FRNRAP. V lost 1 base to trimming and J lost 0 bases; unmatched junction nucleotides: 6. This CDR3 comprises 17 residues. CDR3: CASGLAAGTGASYEQYV. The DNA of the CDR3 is TGTGCTAGTGGTTTGGCAGCCGGGACAGGGGCCTCCTACGAGCAGTACGTC.

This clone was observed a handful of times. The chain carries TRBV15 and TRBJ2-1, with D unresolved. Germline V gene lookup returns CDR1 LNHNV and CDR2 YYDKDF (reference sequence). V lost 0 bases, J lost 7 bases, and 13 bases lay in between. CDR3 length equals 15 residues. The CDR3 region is CATSREILGVNEQFF. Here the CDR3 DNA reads TGTGCCACCAGCAGAGAGATCCTAGGAGTGAATGAGCAGTTCTTC.

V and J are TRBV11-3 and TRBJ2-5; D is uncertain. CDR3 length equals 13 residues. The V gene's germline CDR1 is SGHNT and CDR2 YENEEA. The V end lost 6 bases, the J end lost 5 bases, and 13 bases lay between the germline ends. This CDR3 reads CASRKQPLETQYF. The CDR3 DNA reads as TGTGCCAGCAGAAAACAGCCATTGGAGACCCAGTACTTC.

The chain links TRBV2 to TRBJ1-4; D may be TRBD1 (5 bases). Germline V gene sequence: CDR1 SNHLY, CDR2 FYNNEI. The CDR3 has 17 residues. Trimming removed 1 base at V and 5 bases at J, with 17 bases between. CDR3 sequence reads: CASSEGEAGGINEKLFF. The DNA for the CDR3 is TGTGCCAGCAGTGAAGGGGAGGCCGGGGGAATAAATGAAAAACTGTTTTTT.

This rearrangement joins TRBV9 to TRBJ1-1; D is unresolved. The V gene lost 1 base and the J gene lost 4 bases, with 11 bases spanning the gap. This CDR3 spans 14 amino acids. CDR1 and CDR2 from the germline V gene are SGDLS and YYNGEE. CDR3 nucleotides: TGTGCCAGCAGCGTACTGAGTCTCGCCACTGAAGCTTTCTTT. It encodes CASSVLSLATEAFF.

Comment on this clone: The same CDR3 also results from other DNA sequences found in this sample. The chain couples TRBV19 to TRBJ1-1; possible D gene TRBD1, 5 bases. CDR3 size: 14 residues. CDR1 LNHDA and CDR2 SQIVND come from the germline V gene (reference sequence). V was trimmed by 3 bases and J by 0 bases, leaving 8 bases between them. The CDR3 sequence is CASSIAGMNTEAFF. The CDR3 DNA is TGTGCCAGTAGTATTGCAGGGATGAACACTGAAGCTTTCTTT.

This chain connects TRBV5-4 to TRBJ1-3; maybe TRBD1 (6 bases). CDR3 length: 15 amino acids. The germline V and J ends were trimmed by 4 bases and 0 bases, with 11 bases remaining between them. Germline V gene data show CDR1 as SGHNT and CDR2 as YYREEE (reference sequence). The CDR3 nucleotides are TGTGCCAGCAGCCTAGACAGGTCCTCTGGAAACACCATATATTTT. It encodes CASSLDRSSGNTIYF.

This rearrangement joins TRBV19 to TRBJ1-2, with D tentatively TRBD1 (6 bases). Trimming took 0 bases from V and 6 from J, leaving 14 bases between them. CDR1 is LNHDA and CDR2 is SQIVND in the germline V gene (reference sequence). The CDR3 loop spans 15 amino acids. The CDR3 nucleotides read TGTGCCAGTAGTATAGACTCGACAGGCCCCAATGGCTACACCTTC. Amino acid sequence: CASSIDSTGPNGYTF.

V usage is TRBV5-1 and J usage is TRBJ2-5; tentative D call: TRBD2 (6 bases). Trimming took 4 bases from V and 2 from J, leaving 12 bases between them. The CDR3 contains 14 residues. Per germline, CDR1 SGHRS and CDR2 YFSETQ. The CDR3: CASSARREQETQYF. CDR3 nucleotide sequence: TGCGCCAGCAGCGCCCGACGGGAGCAAGAGACCCAGTACTTC. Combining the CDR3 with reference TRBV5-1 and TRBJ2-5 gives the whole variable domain KAGVTQTPRYLIKTRGQQVTLSCSPISGHRSVSWYQQTPGQGLQFLFEYFSETQRNKGNFPGRFSGRQFSNSRSEMNVSTLELGDSALYLCASSARREQETQYFGPGTRLLVL.

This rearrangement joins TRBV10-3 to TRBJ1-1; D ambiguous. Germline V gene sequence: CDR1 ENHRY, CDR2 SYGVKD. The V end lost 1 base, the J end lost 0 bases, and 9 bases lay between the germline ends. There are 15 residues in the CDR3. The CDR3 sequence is CAISELVSMNTEAFF. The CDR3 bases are TGTGCCATCAGTGAGTTGGTCAGTATGAACACTGAAGCTTTCTTT.

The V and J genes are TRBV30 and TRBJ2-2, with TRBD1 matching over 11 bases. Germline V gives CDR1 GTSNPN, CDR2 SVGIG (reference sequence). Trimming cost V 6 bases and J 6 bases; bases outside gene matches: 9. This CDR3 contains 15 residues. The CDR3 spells CACIGPGQGAGELFF. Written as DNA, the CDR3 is TGTGCCTGCATCGGGCCGGGACAGGGGGCCGGGGAGCTGTTTTTT.

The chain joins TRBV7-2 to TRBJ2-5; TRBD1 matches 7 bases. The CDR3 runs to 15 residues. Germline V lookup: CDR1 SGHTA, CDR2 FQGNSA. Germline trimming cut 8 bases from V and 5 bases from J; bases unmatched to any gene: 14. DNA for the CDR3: TGTGCCAGCCGATTCGAAGGGGGCGCGTTGGAGACCCAGTACTTC. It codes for CASRFEGGALETQYF.

The CDR3 loop reads CASSEPPGHNSPLHF. The CDR3 DNA reads TGTGCCAGCAGTGAACCCCCAGGGCATAATTCACCCCTCCACTTT. V gene TRBV6-1 combines with J gene TRBJ1-6; a weak D match, TRBD1 (5 bases). The ends were cut back, 2 bases at V and 5 bases at J, with 10 bases in the middle. Per germline, CDR1 MNHNS and CDR2 SASEGT. The CDR3 is 15 amino acids.

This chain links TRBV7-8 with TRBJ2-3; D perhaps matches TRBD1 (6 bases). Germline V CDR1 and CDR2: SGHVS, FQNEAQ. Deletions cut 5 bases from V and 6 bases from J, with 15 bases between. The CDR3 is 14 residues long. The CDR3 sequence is CASSNAGTQDTQYF. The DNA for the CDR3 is TGTGCCAGCAGCAACGCTGGGACACAGGATACGCAGTATTTT.

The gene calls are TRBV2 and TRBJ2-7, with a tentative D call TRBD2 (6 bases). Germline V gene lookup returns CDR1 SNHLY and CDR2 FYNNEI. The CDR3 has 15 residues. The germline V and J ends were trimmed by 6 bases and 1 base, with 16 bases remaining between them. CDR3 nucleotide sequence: TGTGCCAGCAGGGGGACTCTGATCGGATCCTACGAGCAGTACTTC. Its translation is CASRGTLIGSYEQYF.